Listed here are 7 T cell receptor beta chains from one sample, sequenced in a study of cytomegalovirus exposure and HLA in healthy donors. Use of 60 Vbeta and 13 Jbeta primers characterized the PCR. The data were produced by immunoSEQ multiplex PCR, yet TCRdb's version contains in-frame clones alone and is incomplete. The sample has around 120,000 clones; roughly 71% are singletons. The sequenced sample was PBMCs. These receptors came from a man aged 40-50 years in good health and CMV-seropositive.

This chain connects TRBV21-1 to TRBJ2-7; the table calls TRBD2, which could not be checked here. TRBV21-1 is deemed a pseudogene. CDR3 size: 16 residues. The chain's CDR3 is CASSKGGRSGRFEQYF. CDR3 DNA: TGTGCCAGCAGCAAAGGGGGGAGGAGCGGGAGATTCGAGCAGTACTTC.

V gene TRBV7-6 combines with J gene TRBJ1-1; D gene unclear. V was shortened by 5 bases and J by 4 bases, with 14 bases between the two germline ends. The germline V gene has CDR1 SGHVS and CDR2 FNYEAQ. There are 14 residues in the CDR3. CDR3: CASSRLGDRTEAFF. The CDR3 bases are TGTGCCAGCAGCCGACTGGGAGACCGCACTGAAGCTTTCTTT.

The V and J genes are TRBV6-5 and TRBJ1-2, with TRBD1 matching over 8 bases. V lost 4 bases, J lost 2 bases, and 6 bases stayed unmatched. Germline-derived CDR1 and CDR2 are MNHEY and SVGAGI. This CDR3 has 15 residues. CDR3 sequence reads: CASSFVQGGNYGYTF. The CDR3 coding sequence is TGTGCCAGCAGTTTCGTACAGGGGGGCAACTATGGCTACACCTTC.

The chain joins TRBV6-5 to TRBJ2-1; TRBD2 matches at 14 bases. Trimming at V came to 3 bases and at J to 7 bases, leaving 5 bases not matched to a gene. Germline V CDR1 and CDR2: MNHEY, SVGAGI. This CDR3 contains 16 residues. CDR3 DNA sequence: TGTGCCAGCAGTTATTTGGGGACTAGCGGGAGTAATGAGCAGTTCTTC. Amino acids: CASSYLGTSGSNEQFF.

This chain links TRBV11-2 with TRBJ2-7; 7 nucleotides agree with TRBD2. The length of the CDR3 is 14 residues. V lost 5 bases, J lost 3 bases, and 7 bases stayed unmatched. The germline CDR1 and CDR2 sequences are SGHAT and FQNNGV. CDR3 coding DNA: TGTGCCAGCAGCCATACGGGGGGACTCTACGAGCAGTACTTC. It encodes CASSHTGGLYEQYF.

The CDR3 DNA is TGTGCCAGCAGCTTAGAGGGCAGGGGGTTTACAGATACGCAGTATTTT. Amino acid sequence: CASSLEGRGFTDTQYF. This rearrangement joins TRBV11-1 to TRBJ2-3; 7 nucleotides agree with TRBD1. Losses at the gene ends were 1 base for V and 3 bases for J; bases not matched to a gene: 7. Germline V lookup: CDR1 SGHAT, CDR2 FQDESV (reference sequence). The CDR3 is 16 residues long.

This clone was detected only a few times. This chain connects TRBV2 to TRBJ2-2; the D gene is possibly TRBD2 (6 bases). Deletions cut 3 bases from V and 4 bases from J, with 21 bases between. Germline CDR1 is SNHLY and CDR2 is FYNNEI. The CDR3 is 18 residues long. CDR3 residues: CASSDLARDLRGTGELFF. CDR3 nucleotides: TGTGCCAGCAGTGACCTGGCGCGGGACTTAAGGGGCACCGGGGAGCTGTTTTTT.